The 25 T cell receptor beta chains presented below share a single source sample, sequenced in a study of spatial heterogeneity in lung cancer. The time point was: blood at routine non-recurrence follow-up after resection. A single record per CDR3 protein comes from TCRdb applying MiXCR to the 5' RACE reads. The profile covers 35,000 to 55,000 distinct CDR3 sequences, with under 25% appearing a single time and more than 7% taken by the ten largest. The starting material was PBMCs, obtained at follow-up. The origin of the receptors is a female donor with early-stage non-small cell lung cancer.

This clonotype came up once. V gene TRBV27 combines with J gene TRBJ1-5, with a weak D call TRBD1 (5 bases). V lost 10 bases, J lost 1 base, and 17 bases lay in between. This CDR3 comprises 15 residues. Per the germline V gene, CDR1 is MNHEY and CDR2 is SMNVEV (reference sequence). This CDR3 reads CATRMWDGSNQPQHF. The DNA of the CDR3 is TGTGCCACCCGAATGTGGGACGGGAGCAATCAGCCCCAGCATTTT.

There are a few counts of this clonotype. The V gene is TRBV3-1, the J gene TRBJ2-1, with D perhaps TRBD1 (5 bases). Germline assignment: CDR1 LGHDT and CDR2 YNNKEL (reference sequence). The CDR3 spans 15 residues. The V end lost 2 bases, the J end lost 5 bases, and 13 bases lay between the germline ends. The CDR3 sequence is CASSQFRQSNNEQFF. The CDR3 nucleotides are TGTGCCAGCAGCCAATTTCGACAGTCTAACAATGAGCAGTTCTTC.

This clonotype appeared many times. The chain employs TRBV11-2 and TRBJ2-7; weak D call: TRBD2 (5 bases). V lost 3 bases, J lost 2 bases, and 17 bases lay in between. Germline assignment: CDR1 SGHAT and CDR2 FQNNGV. CDR3 length: 16 residues. Written as DNA, the CDR3 is TGTGCCAGCAGCTTCGCCATTAGGACTCCTGCCTACGAGCAGTACTTC. This encodes CASSFAIRTPAYEQYF.

The V and J genes are TRBV5-1 and TRBJ2-2; TRBD1 might be the D (5 bases). V was shortened by 2 bases and J by 2 bases, with 10 bases between the two germline ends. The germline CDR1 and CDR2 sequences are SGHRS and YFSETQ. The CDR3 consists of 15 residues. The CDR3 is CASSFRQTNTGELFF. As DNA, the CDR3 is TGCGCCAGCAGCTTTCGACAGACCAACACCGGGGAGCTGTTTTTT.

This clonotype was seen only a few times. The chain combines TRBV10-3 with TRBJ2-2, with a weak D call TRBD2 (6 bases). CDR3 length: 15 residues. Per the germline V gene, CDR1 is ENHRY and CDR2 is SYGVKD. V was cut by 9 bases and J by 3 bases, with 17 bases left in between. Written as DNA, the CDR3 is TGTGCCATACGACAGCTTTTAGCGGACACCGGGGAGCTGTTTTTT. Amino acids: CAIRQLLADTGELFF.

In this sample, this clonotype turned up a few times. This rearrangement joins TRBV2 to TRBJ1-4, with D possibly being TRBD1 (6 bases). V was trimmed by 10 bases and J by 5 bases, leaving 11 bases between them. Per germline, CDR1 SNHLY and CDR2 FYNNEI. This CDR3 has 12 residues. The CDR3: CATGQQNEKLFF. The CDR3 DNA is TGTGCCACCGGACAGCAAAATGAAAAACTGTTTTTT.

This clonotype has just a few counts. The J gene is TRBJ2-3, the V gene TRBV5-1; 11 bases map to TRBD2. With V trimmed by 0 bases and J by 6 bases, 3 bases remained unmatched. This CDR3 comprises 15 residues. CDR1 and CDR2 from the germline V gene are SGHRS and YFSETQ. Written as DNA, the CDR3 is TGCGCCAGCAGCTTGGTAACTAGCGGGGGTGATACGCAGTATTTT. Translated, it gives CASSLVTSGGDTQYF.

This chain links TRBV7-9 with TRBJ1-6; D is unclear. V was pared by 5 bases and J by 5 bases, with 10 bases between. CDR1 is SEHNR, CDR2 FQNEAQ, per germline (reference sequence). CDR3 length: 14 residues. In nucleotides, the CDR3 is TGTGCCAGCAGCACCACACGGGATAATTCACCCCTCCACTTT. Protein: CASSTTRDNSPLHF.

This chain joins TRBV20-1 and TRBJ1-1; D is unresolved. Germline assignment: CDR1 DFQATT and CDR2 SNEGSKA (reference sequence). The CDR3 is made up of 12 amino acids. V was trimmed by 0 bases and J by 10 bases, leaving 12 bases between them. CDR3 DNA: TGCAGTGCTAGAGACTTAAGTCCGGGAGCTTTCTTT. Its protein is CSARDLSPGAFF.

The genes are TRBV20-1 and TRBJ1-1, with a possible D match to TRBD1 (6 bases). V was trimmed by 3 bases and J by 4 bases, leaving 12 bases between them. Germline V lookup: CDR1 DFQATT, CDR2 SNEGSKA (reference sequence). This CDR3 spans 13 amino acids. The CDR3 is CSARGAGVTEAFF. CDR3 sequence (DNA): TGCAGTGCTAGGGGAGCAGGGGTCACTGAAGCTTTCTTT.

As regards this clonotype: Being one base from a much bigger clone, this may be a read error. The V and J genes are TRBV14 and TRBJ2-5; a weak D match, TRBD2 (5 bases). Looked up from germline, CDR1 is SGHDN and CDR2 is FVKESK. The CDR3 has 13 residues. The DNA of the CDR3 is TGTGCCACCAGCCAGTACTTAACTAGGACCCAGTACTTC. Amino acids: CATSQYLTRTQYF.

This clonotype was detected many times. The V call is TRBV19, the J call TRBJ1-1; D not certain. Per the germline V gene, CDR1 is LNHDA and CDR2 is SQIVND (reference sequence). The CDR3 runs to 15 residues. V was cut by 3 bases and J by 1 base, with 12 bases left in between. CDR3: CASSILRLGNTEAFF. DNA of the CDR3: TGTGCCAGTAGTATTCTCCGTTTGGGGAACACTGAAGCTTTCTTT.

The CDR3 DNA follows: TGTGCCATCAGTGAGGGTGGGGCTTTGGAGCAGTACTTC. It codes for CAISEGGALEQYF. V and J are TRBV10-3 and TRBJ2-7, with D possibly being TRBD1 (5 bases). The germline V and J ends were trimmed by 2 bases and 7 bases, with 12 bases remaining between them. This CDR3 comprises 13 residues. Germline CDR1 ENHRY, CDR2 SYGVKD.

V usage is TRBV11-3 and J usage is TRBJ2-5; 14 bases map to TRBD2. V shed 5 bases and J 4 bases; nucleotides not matched to a gene: 6. The CDR3 sequence is 16 residues long. Germline V gene lookup returns CDR1 SGHNT and CDR2 YENEEA. As DNA, the CDR3 is TGTGCCAGCAGCCCCGGAGGACTAGCGGGGGGAGAGACCCAGTACTTC. Protein product: CASSPGGLAGGETQYF.

The CDR3 reads CASRTGRGYEQYF. CDR3 bases: TGTGCCAGCAGGACAGGGCGAGGGTACGAGCAGTACTTC. The chain has TRBV28 and TRBJ2-7, with 7 bases that match TRBD1. CDR3 length: 13 amino acids. V trimming: 6 bases; J trimming: 4 bases; junction bases outside the gene matches: 6. Germline V gene data show CDR1 as MDHEN and CDR2 as SYDVKM.

This clonotype was detected ten times or more. V usage is TRBV11-2 and J usage is TRBJ2-1; 10 bases fit TRBD2. V shed 2 bases and J 7 bases; nucleotides not matched to a gene: 5. Germline V gives CDR1 SGHAT, CDR2 FQNNGV. The CDR3 extends over 15 amino acids. DNA for the CDR3: TGTGCCAGCAGCTTACAACTAGCGGGAACAAATGAGCAGTTCTTC. Translated, it gives CASSLQLAGTNEQFF.

The CDR3 DNA is TGTGCCTGGAGTCCGGGGCTAAACACTGAAGCTTTCTTT. Translated: CAWSPGLNTEAFF. The chain recombines TRBV30 with TRBJ1-1; TRBD1 might be the D (5 bases). Germline CDR1 and CDR2: GTSNPN and SVGIG (reference sequence). V shed 2 bases and J shed 2 bases, with 9 bases lying between them. The CDR3 covers 13 residues.

There are many counts of this clonotype. The CDR3 reads CASSSDDSTDTQYF. In DNA form, the CDR3 reads TGCGCCAGCAGCTCCGACGATAGCACAGATACGCAGTATTTT. J is TRBJ2-3 and V is TRBV5-1; no reliable D call. Germline V gene sequence: CDR1 SGHRS, CDR2 YFSETQ. CDR3 length: 14 residues. The ends were cut back, 3 bases at V and 0 bases at J, with 8 bases in the middle.

This clonotype has just a few counts. This sequence joins TRBV12-3 or TRBV12-4 and TRBJ2-1; D remains ambiguous. Trimming left V 5 bases short and J 7 bases short, with 18 bases between. This CDR3 is built from 15 residues. The CDR3 reads CASSTSGPQRNEQFF. For the CDR3, the DNA is TGTGCCAGCAGTACGTCCGGGCCCCAGAGGAATGAGCAGTTCTTC.

The chain carries TRBV12-3 or TRBV12-4 and TRBJ2-7; D unclear. Trimming stripped 3 bases from V and 2 bases from J, with 14 bases between. The length of the CDR3 is 15 residues. The DNA of the CDR3 is TGTGCCAGCAGTTTGGGCCCGGGCAGGACCTACGAGCAGTACTTC. The encoded protein is CASSLGPGRTYEQYF.

This clonotype was picked up many times. The chain links TRBV6-6 to TRBJ2-1; D gene ambiguous. Germline CDR1 is MNHNY and CDR2 is SVGAGI (reference sequence). Trimming stripped 5 bases from V and 7 bases from J, with 12 bases between. The CDR3 length is 13 residues. The CDR3 reads CASSVTLGNEQFF. The CDR3 coding sequence is TGTGCCAGCAGTGTGACCTTAGGAAATGAGCAGTTCTTC.

The chain links TRBV7-2 to TRBJ1-1, with TRBD1 identical over 9 bases. The germline CDR1 and CDR2 sequences are SGHTA and FQGNSA. CDR3 size: 14 residues. Trimming at V came to 5 bases and at J to 5 bases, leaving 6 bases not matched to a gene. The CDR3 region is CASSVTGGGTEAFF. Here the CDR3 DNA reads TGTGCCAGCAGCGTGACAGGGGGGGGTACTGAAGCTTTCTTT.

The chain recombines TRBV6-5 with TRBJ2-1; a weak D match, TRBD2 (6 bases). Trimming cost V 2 bases and J 6 bases, with 14 bases left between them. CDR3 length: 15 amino acids. Germline V lookup: CDR1 MNHEY, CDR2 SVGAGI. The CDR3 reads CASSYGTLSANEQFF. For the CDR3, the DNA is TGTGCCAGCAGTTACGGGACTCTGTCGGCCAATGAGCAGTTCTTC.

This clonotype turned up a few times. The chain links TRBV10-3 to TRBJ1-3; 10 nucleotides agree with TRBD1. The V segment lost 6 bases and the J segment 0 bases; nucleotides outside the gene matches: 14. Per germline, CDR1 ENHRY and CDR2 SYGVKD. The CDR3 is 19 amino acids. CDR3 coding DNA: TGTGCCATCAGGAAGACAGGGGGCCCAGTAGATCTCTCTGGAAACACCATATATTTT. The encoded protein is CAIRKTGGPVDLSGNTIYF.

The chain uses TRBV5-1 and TRBJ1-1, with unresolved D. Deletions cut 0 bases from V and 4 bases from J, with 7 bases between. CDR3 length: 13 residues. Germline values: CDR1 SGHRS, CDR2 YFSETQ. The DNA of the CDR3 is TGCGCCAGCAGCTTGGTTAGCACCACTGAAGCTTTCTTT. Its translation: CASSLVSTTEAFF.